This T cell receptor (beta chain) was identified during a study of radiation and T cells in renal cell carcinoma. Study summary: Nephrectomy followed 15 Gy stereotactic body radiation by 4 weeks.

Time point specified: baseline pretreatment blood. Treatment: 15 Gy SBRT to primary tumor, nephrectomy 4 weeks later. Sequenced by immunoSEQ multiplex PCR; TCRdb stores in-frame clones only, minus some. This table holds approximately 120,000 clones, roughly 85% found once. Notes on the study in general: Without pretreatment biopsies, baseline tumor clonotype presence was undetermined.

Germline V CDR1 and CDR2: SGHRS, YFSETQ. The V gene end was trimmed by 4 bases and the J gene end by 2 bases; junction bases not matched to a gene: 20. The CDR3 loop spans 21 amino acids. This clone turned up a few times. The target antigen is unknown. The rearrangement joins TRBV5-1 to TRBJ2-3; TRBD2 agrees at 12 bases. This material consisted of blood, taken from a patient whose treatment included radiotherapy and nephrectomy. The TCR sequence derives from an older woman with renal cell carcinoma. The DNA of the CDR3 is TGCGCCAGCAGCCTCACGACAGGGAGAGGTACTAGCGGGGGGTCCACAGATACGCAGTATTTT. Its translation is CASSLTTGRGTSGGSTDTQYF.